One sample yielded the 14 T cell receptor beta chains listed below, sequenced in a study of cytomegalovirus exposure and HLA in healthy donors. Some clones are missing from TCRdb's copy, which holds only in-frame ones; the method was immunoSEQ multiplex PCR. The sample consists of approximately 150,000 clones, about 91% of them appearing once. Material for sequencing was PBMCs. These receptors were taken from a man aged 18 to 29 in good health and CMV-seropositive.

CDR3 sequence: CASSPGLAGRETQYF. Here the CDR3 DNA reads TGCGCCAGCAGCCCTGGACTAGCGGGAAGGGAGACCCAGTACTTC. J is TRBJ2-5 and V is TRBV5-1; 12 bases align to TRBD2. V dropped 4 bases and J dropped 5; count of bases not matched to a gene: 6. The CDR3 consists of 15 residues. The germline V gene encodes CDR1 SGHRS and CDR2 YFSETQ.

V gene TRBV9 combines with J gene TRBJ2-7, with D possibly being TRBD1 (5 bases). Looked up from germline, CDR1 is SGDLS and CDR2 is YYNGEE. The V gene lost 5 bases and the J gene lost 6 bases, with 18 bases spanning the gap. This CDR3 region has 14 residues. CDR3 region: CASSLGHTTGEQYF. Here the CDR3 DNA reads TGTGCCAGCAGTTTAGGACATACAACGGGCGAGCAGTACTTC.

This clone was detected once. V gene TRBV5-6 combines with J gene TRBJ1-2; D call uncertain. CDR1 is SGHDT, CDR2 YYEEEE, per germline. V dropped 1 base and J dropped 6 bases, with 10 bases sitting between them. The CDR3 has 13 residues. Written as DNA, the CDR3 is TGTGCCAGCAGCTTGCCGGGTGCTAATGGCTACACCTTC. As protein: CASSLPGANGYTF.

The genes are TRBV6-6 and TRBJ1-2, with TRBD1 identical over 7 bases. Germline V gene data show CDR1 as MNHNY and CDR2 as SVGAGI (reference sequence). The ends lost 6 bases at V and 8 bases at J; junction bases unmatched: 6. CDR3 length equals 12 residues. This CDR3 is CASSRTGAGYTF. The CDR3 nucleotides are TGTGCCAGCAGCAGGACAGGTGCCGGCTACACCTTC.

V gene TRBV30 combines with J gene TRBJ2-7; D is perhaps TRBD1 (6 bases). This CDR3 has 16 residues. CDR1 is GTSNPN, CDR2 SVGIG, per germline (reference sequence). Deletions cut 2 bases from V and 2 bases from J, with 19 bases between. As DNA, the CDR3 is TGTGCCTGGAGTAATAAGGGGCTGGACAGAACCTACGAGCAGTACTTC. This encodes CAWSNKGLDRTYEQYF.

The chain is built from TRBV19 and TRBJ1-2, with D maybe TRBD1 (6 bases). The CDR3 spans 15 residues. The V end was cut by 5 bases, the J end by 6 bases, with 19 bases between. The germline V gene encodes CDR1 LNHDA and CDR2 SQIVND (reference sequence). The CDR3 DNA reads TGTGCCAGTAGTCCATCGGGGGCCCGGGGGGATGGCTACACCTTC. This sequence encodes CASSPSGARGDGYTF.

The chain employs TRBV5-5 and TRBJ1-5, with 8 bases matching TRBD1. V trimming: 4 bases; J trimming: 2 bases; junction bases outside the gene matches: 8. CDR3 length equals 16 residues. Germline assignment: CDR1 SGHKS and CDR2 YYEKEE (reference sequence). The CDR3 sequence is CASSVQGAGRNQPQHF. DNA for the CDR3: TGTGCCAGCAGCGTCCAGGGGGCAGGCCGCAATCAGCCCCAGCATTTT.

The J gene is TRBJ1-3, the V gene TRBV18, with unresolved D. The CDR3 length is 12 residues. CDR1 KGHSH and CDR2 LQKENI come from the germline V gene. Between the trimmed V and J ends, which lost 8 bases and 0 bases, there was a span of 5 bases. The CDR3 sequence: CASAGSGNTIYF. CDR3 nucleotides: TGTGCCAGCGCGGGCTCTGGAAACACCATATATTTT.

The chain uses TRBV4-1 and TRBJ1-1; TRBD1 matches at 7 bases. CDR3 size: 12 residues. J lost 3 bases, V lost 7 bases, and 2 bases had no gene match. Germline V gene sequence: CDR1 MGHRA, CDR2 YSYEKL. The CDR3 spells CASTGGYTEAFF. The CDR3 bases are TGCGCCAGCACAGGGGGGTACACTGAAGCTTTCTTT.

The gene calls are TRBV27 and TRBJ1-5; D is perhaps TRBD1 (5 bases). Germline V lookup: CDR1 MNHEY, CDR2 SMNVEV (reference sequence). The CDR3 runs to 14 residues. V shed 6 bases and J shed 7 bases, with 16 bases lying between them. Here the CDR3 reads CASRGGGAVQPQHF. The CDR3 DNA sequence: TGTGCCAGCAGGGGGGGAGGGGCGGTACAGCCCCAGCATTTT.

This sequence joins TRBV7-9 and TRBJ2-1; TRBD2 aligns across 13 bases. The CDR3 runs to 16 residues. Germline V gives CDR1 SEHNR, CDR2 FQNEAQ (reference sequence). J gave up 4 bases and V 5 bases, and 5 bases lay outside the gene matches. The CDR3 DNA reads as TGTGCCAGCAGCCTCGGGACTAGCGGGATATACAATGAGCAGTTCTTC. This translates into CASSLGTSGIYNEQFF.

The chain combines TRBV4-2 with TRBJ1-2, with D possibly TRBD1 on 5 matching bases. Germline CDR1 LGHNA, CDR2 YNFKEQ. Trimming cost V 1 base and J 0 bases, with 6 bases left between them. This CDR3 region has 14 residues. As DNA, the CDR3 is TGTGCCAGCAGCCAAGGGGGGGCTAACTATGGCTACACCTTC. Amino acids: CASSQGGANYGYTF.

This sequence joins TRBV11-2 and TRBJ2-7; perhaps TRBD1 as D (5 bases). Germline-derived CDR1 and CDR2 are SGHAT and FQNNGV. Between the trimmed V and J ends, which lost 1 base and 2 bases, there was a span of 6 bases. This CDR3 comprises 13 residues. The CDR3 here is CASSLGQPYEQYF. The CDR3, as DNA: TGTGCCAGCAGCTTAGGACAGCCCTACGAGCAGTACTTC.

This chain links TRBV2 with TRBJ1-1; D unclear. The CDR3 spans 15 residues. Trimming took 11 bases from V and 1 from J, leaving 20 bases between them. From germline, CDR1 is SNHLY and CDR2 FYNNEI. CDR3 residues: CAGKGRGSANTEAFF. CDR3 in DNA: TGTGCCGGAAAAGGGCGGGGTTCGGCGAACACTGAAGCTTTCTTT.